Included here is one T cell receptor (beta chain) sequence, with context. This sample is drawn from a study of PD-L1 blockade in urothelial cancer. The time point denotes: peripheral blood 6 weeks after treatment start. The data were produced by immunoSEQ multiplex PCR, yet TCRdb's version contains in-frame clones alone and is incomplete. The sample consists of around 69,000 clones, 85% to 95% of them appearing once. The receptor was derived from an elderly woman with urothelial cancer. The input for sequencing was PBMCs, taken around atezolizumab (anti-PD-L1) treatment.

The CDR3 bases are TGTGCCAGCAGCTTGGTAGCGGGCCTAAATGAGCAGTTCTTC. This codes for CASSLVAGLNEQFF. This chain connects TRBV5-6 to TRBJ2-1; 7 bases line up with TRBD2. Germline CDR1 reads SGHDT; CDR2 reads YYEEEE. After removal of 0 bases from V and 7 bases from J, the junction contained 4 bases not matched to a gene. The CDR3 is 14 residues long.